Listed below are T cell receptor beta chains from one sample, sequenced in a study of CD8 T cells in Susac syndrome. TCRdb independently ran MiXCR on the immunoSEQ multiplex PCR reads; one entry per CDR3 protein. The sample has about 130,000 distinct CDR3 sequences; around 94% are singletons. What was sequenced was CD8+ T cells from PBMCs. These receptor sequences come from a human donor with Susac syndrome. Each CDR3 is given with its conserved first and last residue. The D gene is left open where the match is weak. Not every row has a clone size; where given, it reads once, few, many or a size class.

size,V,J,D,CDR3,DNA
.,TRBV5-4,TRBJ2-4,.,CASSPRTDLAKNIQYF,TGTGCCAGCAGCCCTAGGACAGACCTAGCCAAAAACATTCAGTACTTC
.,TRBV20-1,TRBJ2-7,.,CSACRDKLSYEQYF,TGCAGTGCTTGCCGGGACAAACTTTCCTACGAGCAGTACTTC
.,TRBV12-3/TRBV12-4,TRBJ2-5,.,CASSVSAQETQYF,TGTGCCAGTTCAGTTAGCGCCCAAGAGACCCAGTACTTC
.,TRBV11-2,TRBJ2-3,.,CASSRHTTDTQYF,TGTGCCAGCAGCCGTCACACCACAGATACGCAGTATTTT
.,TRBV20-1,TRBJ2-1,TRBD1,CSASFDRDYNEQFF,TGCAGTGCTAGTTTCGACAGGGACTACAATGAGCAGTTCTTC
.,TRBV27,TRBJ1-1,.,CASSLQPAGIAAFF,TGTGCCAGCAGTTTACAACCCGCAGGGATAGCGGCTTTCTTT
.,TRBV24-1,TRBJ1-1,TRBD1,CATSEGGQGIVEAFF,TGTGCCACCAGTGAGGGCGGACAGGGAATTGTTGAAGCTTTCTTT
.,TRBV20-1,TRBJ2-5,.,CSARGIVETQYF,TGCAGTGCTAGGGGGATCGTGGAGACCCAGTACTTC
.,TRBV12-3/TRBV12-4,TRBJ1-2,.,CASSFPGNYGYTF,TGTGCCAGCAGTTTCCCTGGAAACTATGGCTACACCTTC
.,TRBV30,TRBJ2-1,TRBD1,CAWSSMDRGTYNEQFF,TGTGCCTGGAGTAGCATGGACAGGGGGACCTACAATGAGCAGTTCTTC
.,TRBV27,TRBJ2-5,TRBD2,CASSLSWEGETQYF,TGTGCCAGCAGTTTATCGTGGGAGGGGGAGACCCAGTACTTC
once,TRBV3-1,TRBJ1-5,.,CASSQDGYSNQPQHF,TGTGCCAGCAGCCAAGACGGGTATAGCAATCAGCCCCAGCATTTT
.,TRBV7-9,TRBJ2-1,TRBD2,CATRAGSSYNEQFF,TGTGCCACGAGAGCGGGGAGCTCCTACAATGAGCAGTTCTTC